This T cell receptor (beta chain) stems from a study of human T cells and chemical hapten exposure. In the study overall: Patients, mostly women, had alopecia areata, alopecia totalis or alopecia universalis.

The table lists this clonotype with many counts. The antigen is unknown. Study outcomes and limitations: TCRs whose frequency exceeded 1 in 1000 remained the same following DPC sensitization.

Time point noted: patch test 2, 6 weeks after DPC sensitization. Treatment given: therapeutic diphenylcyclopropenone sensitization with weekly scalp DPC. Blood sampling occurred before each patch-test application. Someone pulled total RNA out of unfractionated whole blood. This CDR3 comprises 11 residues. Germline assignment: CDR1 MNHEY and CDR2 SVGEGT. V lost 7 bases to trimming and J lost 4 bases, with 7 bases between them. TCRdb reprocessed the RACE reads with MiXCR, giving one entry per CDR3 protein. The profile shows more than 90,000 distinct CDR3 sequences, approximately 10% of them singletons. The V call is TRBV6-2 or TRBV6-3, the J call TRBJ2-5; possible D gene TRBD2, 5 bases. The source is a woman in her thirties or forties with alopecia areata. Some clones in this sample may be carry-over from other donors' samples. Sequenced here: whole blood, sampled in connection with sensitization to the hapten diphenylcyclopropenone (DPC). CDR3 sequence reads: CASTEGETQYF. The CDR3, as DNA: TGTGCCAGCACCGAGGGAGAGACCCAGTACTTC.